The clone carrying this T cell receptor beta chain was counted ten times or more. Its antigen remains unknown. The record originates from a study of identical twins. Findings and limits, study-wide: Sequences that were out-of-frame, alpha and twin-shared displayed an excess of low generation probability. Within cord blood, abundant beta clonotypes carried fewer insertions, but memory repertoires showed no such trend. For monozygotic twins, models underestimated out-of-frame TCR alpha sharing.

TCRdb re-called the 5' RACE reads with MiXCR, one entry per CDR3 protein. The data show about 530,000 distinct CDR3 sequences, nearly 15% seen once. These records were also assigned to another study, of yellow fever vaccine responses in identical twins.

This receptor was taken from a young woman in good health. Sequencing was performed on CD4+ T cells sorted from blood.

The CDR3 coding sequence is TGCGCCAGCAGCTTGGCCCTCAATGAGCAGTTCTTC. Its protein is CASSLALNEQFF. The chain is built from TRBV5-1 and TRBJ2-1, with D unresolved. This CDR3 contains 12 residues. Germline V lookup: CDR1 SGHRS, CDR2 YFSETQ. The V end was cut by 0 bases, the J end by 6 bases, with 4 bases between.